This T cell receptor (beta chain) was found in a study of cytomegalovirus exposure and HLA in healthy donors. The PCR used 60 Vbeta and 13 Jbeta primers. Under the authors' procedure: A follow-up analysis tallied about 80 million unique TCR beta chains, about 11 million shared. This table comes from immunoSEQ multiplex PCR, and its TCRdb copy is limited to in-frame clones, with some not included. V, J and clone size are those of that table, while D and trimming were read from the DNA. The data show over 150,000 clones, 80% to 85% seen once. Findings of the study overall: The study carried out a later analysis of TCR beta sequences. It associated some 17,000 of them with specific HLA alleles at a false discovery rate of 0.05.

This clone appeared a single time. Its matching antigen is unknown. Material: PBMCs. The receptor was isolated from a woman aged 25 to 39 in good health and CMV-seronegative.

The CDR3 region is CASSKRGSSRSYEQYF. The CDR3 DNA reads TGTGCCAGCAGTAAGAGGGGGTCTTCAAGGTCCTACGAGCAGTACTTC. The chain uses TRBV27 and TRBJ2-7; maybe TRBD1 (6 bases). CDR1 MNHEY and CDR2 SMNVEV come from the germline V gene (reference sequence). V was cut by 5 bases and J by 1 base, with 18 bases left in between. CDR3 length equals 16 residues.